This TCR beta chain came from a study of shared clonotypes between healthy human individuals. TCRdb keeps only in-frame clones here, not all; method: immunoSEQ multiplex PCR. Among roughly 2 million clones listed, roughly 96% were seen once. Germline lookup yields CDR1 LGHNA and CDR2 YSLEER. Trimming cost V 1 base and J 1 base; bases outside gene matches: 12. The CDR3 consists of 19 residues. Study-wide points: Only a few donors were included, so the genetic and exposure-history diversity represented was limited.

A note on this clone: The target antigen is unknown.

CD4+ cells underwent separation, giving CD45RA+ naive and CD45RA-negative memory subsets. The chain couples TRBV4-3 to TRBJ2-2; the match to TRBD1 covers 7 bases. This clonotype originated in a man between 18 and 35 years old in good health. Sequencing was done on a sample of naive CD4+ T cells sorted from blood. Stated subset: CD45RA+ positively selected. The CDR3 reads CASSQGPGQFIRNTGELFF. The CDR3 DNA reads TGCGCCAGCAGCCAAGGACCGGGACAGTTTATTAGGAACACCGGGGAGCTGTTTTTT.